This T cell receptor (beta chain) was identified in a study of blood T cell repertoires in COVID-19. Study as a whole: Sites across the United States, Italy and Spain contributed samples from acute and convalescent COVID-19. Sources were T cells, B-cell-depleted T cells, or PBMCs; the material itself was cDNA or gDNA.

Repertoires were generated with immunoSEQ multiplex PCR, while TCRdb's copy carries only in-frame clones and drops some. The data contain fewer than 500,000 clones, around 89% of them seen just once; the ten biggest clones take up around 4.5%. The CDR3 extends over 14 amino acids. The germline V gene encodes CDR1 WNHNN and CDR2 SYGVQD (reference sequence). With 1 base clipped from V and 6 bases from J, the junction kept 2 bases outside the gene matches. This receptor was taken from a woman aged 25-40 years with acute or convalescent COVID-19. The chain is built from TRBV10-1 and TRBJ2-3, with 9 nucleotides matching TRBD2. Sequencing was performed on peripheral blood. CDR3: CASSEFGLADTQYF. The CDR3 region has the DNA TGCGCCAGCAGTGAGTTCGGACTAGCGGATACGCAGTATTTT.